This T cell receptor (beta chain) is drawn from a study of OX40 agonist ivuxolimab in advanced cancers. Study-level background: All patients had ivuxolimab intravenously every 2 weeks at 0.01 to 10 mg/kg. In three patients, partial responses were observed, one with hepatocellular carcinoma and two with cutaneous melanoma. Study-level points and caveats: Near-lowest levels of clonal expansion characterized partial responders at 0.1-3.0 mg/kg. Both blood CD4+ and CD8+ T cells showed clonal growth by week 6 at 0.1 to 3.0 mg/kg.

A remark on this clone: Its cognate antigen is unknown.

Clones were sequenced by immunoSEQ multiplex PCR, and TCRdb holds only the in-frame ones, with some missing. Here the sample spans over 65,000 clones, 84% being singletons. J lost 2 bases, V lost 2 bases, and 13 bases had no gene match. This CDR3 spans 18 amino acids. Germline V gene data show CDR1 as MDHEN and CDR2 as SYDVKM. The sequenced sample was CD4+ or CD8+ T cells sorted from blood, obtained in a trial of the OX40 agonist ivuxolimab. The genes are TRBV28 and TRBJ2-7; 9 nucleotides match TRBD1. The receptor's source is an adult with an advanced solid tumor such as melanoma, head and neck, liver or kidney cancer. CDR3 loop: CASSLAPLGGTGPYEQYF. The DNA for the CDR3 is TGTGCCAGCAGTTTAGCCCCCCTGGGGGGGACAGGGCCCTACGAGCAGTACTTC.